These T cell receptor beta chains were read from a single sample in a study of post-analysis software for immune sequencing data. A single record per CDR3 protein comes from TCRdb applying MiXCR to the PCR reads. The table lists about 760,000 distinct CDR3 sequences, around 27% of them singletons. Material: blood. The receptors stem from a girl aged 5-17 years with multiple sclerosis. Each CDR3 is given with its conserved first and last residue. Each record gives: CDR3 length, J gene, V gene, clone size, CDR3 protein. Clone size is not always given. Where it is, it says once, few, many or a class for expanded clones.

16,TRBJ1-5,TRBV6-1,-,CASRGGTAYSNQPQHF
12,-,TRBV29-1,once,CSGRDRLNEQYF
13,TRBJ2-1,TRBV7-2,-,CASSLRAPPEQFF
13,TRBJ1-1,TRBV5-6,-,CASSLGASTEAFF
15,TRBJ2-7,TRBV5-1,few,CASSLDPGSGYEQYF
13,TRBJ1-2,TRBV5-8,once,CASHKTNTYGYTF
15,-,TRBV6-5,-,CAGSLTGRGLGEQYF
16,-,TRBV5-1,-,CASTPSGTSGYNEQYF
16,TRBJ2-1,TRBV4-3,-,CASSQDLSSGSDEQFF
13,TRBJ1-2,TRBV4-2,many,CASSQEGGYGYTF
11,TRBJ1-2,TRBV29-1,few,CSVTGNYGYTF
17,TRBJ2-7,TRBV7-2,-,CASSTQPGLAGAHEQYF
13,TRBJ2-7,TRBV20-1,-,CSGTTSFPYEQYF
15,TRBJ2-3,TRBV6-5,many,CASSRGAGEGDTQYF